This entry lists 2 T cell receptor beta chains sequenced from one sample in a study of cytomegalovirus exposure and HLA in healthy donors. Vbeta (60) and Jbeta (13) primers were used in the PCR. Measured with immunoSEQ multiplex PCR; TCRdb has only the in-frame clones, and not every one. This sample carries some 130,000 clones, with roughly 2% going to the ten biggest clones. The material sequenced was PBMCs. These receptors were collected from a woman in her sixties in good health and CMV-seronegative.

The chain employs TRBV28 and TRBJ2-1; 9 positions agree with TRBD1. CDR1 is MDHEN, CDR2 SYDVKM, per germline. J lost 12 bases, V lost 6 bases, and 6 bases had no gene match. The CDR3 extends over 12 amino acids. CDR3 DNA sequence: TGTGCCAGCAGAAGACCGGGACAGGGGCAGTTCTTC. Translation gives CASRRPGQGQFF.

The chain recombines TRBV14 with TRBJ1-2; D unresolved. The germline V gene has CDR1 SGHDN and CDR2 FVKESK. The CDR3 contains 14 residues. V lost 0 bases, J lost 2 bases, and 7 bases lay in between. CDR3 coding DNA: TGTGCCAGCAGCCAAGATCCGGGGAACTATGGCTACACCTTC. This gives the protein CASSQDPGNYGYTF.